This T cell receptor beta chain is from a study of CD8 T cells in Susac syndrome. Healthy donors, matched for age and sex, constituted the control group. Negative isolation was used for CD8+ and CD4+ T cells, and FACS enrichment was applied to TEMRA cells. There are 12 residues in the CDR3. The RNA input was about 0.45 to 1 ug, and it was reverse transcribed with random hexamers. By means of immunoSEQ multiplex PCR, TCR beta CDR3 spanning 54 Vbeta and 13 Jbeta underwent amplification. In TCRdb, the immunoSEQ multiplex PCR reads were re-called with MiXCR into one record per CDR3 protein. The sample has more than 55,000 distinct CDR3 sequences, over 90% seen once; the top ten hold 0.24%.

This clonotype was obtained from a human donor in good health. The V gene is TRBV23-1, the J gene TRBJ2-7, with 8 positions matching TRBD1. Being an ORF, TRBV23-1 has a function that is uncertain. Specimen: CD8+ T cells from PBMCs. DNA of the CDR3: TGCGCAACGCCACAGGGGGCCTACGAGCAGTACGTC. Translating it yields CATPQGAYEQYV.